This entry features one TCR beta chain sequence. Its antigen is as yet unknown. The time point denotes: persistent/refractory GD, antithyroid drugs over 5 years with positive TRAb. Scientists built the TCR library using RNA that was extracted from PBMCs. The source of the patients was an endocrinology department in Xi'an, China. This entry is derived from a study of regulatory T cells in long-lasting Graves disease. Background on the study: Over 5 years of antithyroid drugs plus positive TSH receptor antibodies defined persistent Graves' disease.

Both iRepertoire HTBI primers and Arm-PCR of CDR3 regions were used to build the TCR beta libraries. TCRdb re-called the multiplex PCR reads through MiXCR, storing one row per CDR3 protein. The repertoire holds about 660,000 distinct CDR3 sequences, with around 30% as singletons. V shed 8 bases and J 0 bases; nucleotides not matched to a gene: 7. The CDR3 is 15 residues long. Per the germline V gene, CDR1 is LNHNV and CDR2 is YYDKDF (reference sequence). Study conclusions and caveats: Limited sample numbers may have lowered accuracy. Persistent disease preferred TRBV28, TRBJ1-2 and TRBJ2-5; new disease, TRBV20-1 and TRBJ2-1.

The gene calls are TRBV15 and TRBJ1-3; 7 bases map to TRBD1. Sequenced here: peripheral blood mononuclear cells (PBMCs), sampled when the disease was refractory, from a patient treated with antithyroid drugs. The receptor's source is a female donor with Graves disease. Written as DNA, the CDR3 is TGTGCCACCCGCCGGGGACAGAGCTCTGGAAACACCATATATTTT. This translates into CATRRGQSSGNTIYF.